Sequencing of this T cell receptor (beta chain) was carried out in a study of blood T cell repertoires in COVID-19. Authors' data handling: Reference gene primer amplification in the assay estimated nucleated cell counts. Only in-frame clones appear in the TCRdb table, and some are missing; sequencing was by immunoSEQ multiplex PCR. V, J and clone size were drawn from that table, and D and trimming were deduced from the DNA. The sample shows tens of thousands of clones, around 81% of them seen only once. Germline V CDR1 and CDR2: MDHEN, SYDVKM. V lost 3 bases and J lost 0, with 12 bases in between. CDR3 size: 15 residues.

Sequencing was carried out using peripheral blood. The receptor comes from a human donor in a cohort sampled during active COVID-19. The V gene is TRBV28, the J gene TRBJ2-7; maybe TRBD2 (5 bases). CDR3 protein: CASSFLRESSYEQYF. CDR3 in DNA: TGTGCCAGCAGTTTTCTTAGGGAGAGCTCCTACGAGCAGTACTTC.